This T cell receptor (beta chain) emerged from a study of blood T cells in healthy people across ages. Trimming stripped 5 bases from V and 2 bases from J, with 17 bases between. CDR1 is SGHTA, CDR2 FQGNSA, per germline. This CDR3 comprises 16 residues. A second PCR, run for roughly 7 to 12 cycles, used a sample-barcoded 5' primer plus a J-beta primer mix. Using its own MiXCR run on the 5' RACE reads, TCRdb lists one record per CDR3 protein. Of about 1.8 million distinct CDR3 sequences detected, less than 50% appear once; the ten largest clones hold around 2.1%. Study conclusions and caveats: Older age went with lower TCR beta diversity per million T cells, in a roughly linear way.

This clonotype was detected once. Its cognate antigen is unknown. Per-sample PBMC isolation yielded at least 7 million cells. The receptor was isolated from a woman aged 40 to 50 in good health. The sample taken for sequencing was blood. J is TRBJ2-3 and V is TRBV7-2; D is tentatively TRBD1 or TRBD2 (5 bases each). The CDR3, as DNA: TGTGCCAGCAGCAAGCAGGGACCCTCGGCCACAGATACGCAGTATTTT. Its protein is CASSKQGPSATDTQYF.